Shown below are 31 T cell receptor beta chains from a single sample sequenced in a study of blood T cell repertoires in COVID-19. Clones were read by immunoSEQ multiplex PCR, and TCRdb kept only the in-frame ones, dropping some. Here the sample spans around 220,000 clones, approximately 78% being singletons. Sequenced material: peripheral blood. The receptors derive from a woman over 75 with COVID-19, enrolled during active disease.

The chain couples TRBV5-1 to TRBJ1-4; unclear D gene. The CDR3 runs 13 residues. CDR1 and CDR2 (germline): SGHRS, YFSETQ. Trimming pared 3 bases from V and 7 bases from J, leaving 10 bases between. The CDR3 spells CASSSQEGEKLFF. The CDR3 nucleotides read TGCGCCAGCAGCTCGCAGGAGGGTGAAAAACTGTTTTTT.

The chain employs TRBV29-1 and TRBJ1-2; 12 nucleotides match TRBD1. The CDR3 consists of 15 residues. J gave up 4 bases and V 3 bases, and 6 bases lay outside the gene matches. The germline V gene has CDR1 SQVTM and CDR2 ANQGSEA. CDR3 residues: CSVEGDRGRGYGYTF. CDR3 sequence (DNA): TGCAGCGTTGAGGGGGACAGGGGGCGCGGCTATGGCTACACCTTC. Full variable domain (outside the CDR3, taken from reference TRBV29-1 and TRBJ1-2): SAVISQKPSRDICQRGTSLTIQCQVDSQVTMMFWYRQQPGQSLTLIATANQGSEATYESGFVIDKFPISRPNLTFSTLTVSNMSPEDSSIYLCSVEGDRGRGYGYTFGSGTRLTVV.

This sequence joins TRBV5-6 and TRBJ1-5; 7 nucleotides line up with TRBD1. V was pared by 0 bases and J by 12 bases, with 9 bases of the junction left unmatched. The CDR3 covers 14 residues. CDR1 and CDR2 from the germline V gene are SGHDT and YYEEEE. The CDR3 region is CASSLARGQSSQHF. The DNA for the CDR3 is TGTGCCAGCAGCTTGGCCCGGGGACAGAGCAGCCAGCATTTT.

The chain joins TRBV7-3 to TRBJ2-5, with 11 bases matching TRBD2. There are 19 residues in the CDR3. J was trimmed by 3 bases and V by 5 bases; bases with no gene match: 17. Germline-derived CDR1 and CDR2 are SGHTA and FQGTGA. This CDR3 reads CASSMAGILAGGPEETQYF. CDR3 DNA: TGTGCCAGCAGCATGGCGGGAATTTTAGCGGGAGGGCCGGAAGAGACCCAGTACTTC.

This clone has more than one count but fewer than ten. The chain joins TRBV20-1 to TRBJ2-5; D might be TRBD2 (6 bases). The CDR3 loop spans 11 amino acids. V was shortened by 6 bases and J by 4 bases, with 9 bases between the two germline ends. Germline CDR1 reads DFQATT; CDR2 reads SNEGSKA (reference sequence). CDR3 coding DNA: TGCAGTGCCCAAGCGGGAGAGACCCAGTACTTC. Translation: CSAQAGETQYF.

There are a few counts of this clone. This chain links TRBV29-1 with TRBJ2-5, with 7 positions matching TRBD2. The germline CDR1 and CDR2 sequences are SQVTM and ANQGSEA. After removal of 1 base from V and 4 bases from J, the junction contained 12 bases not matched to a gene. The CDR3 loop spans 16 amino acids. The CDR3 nucleotides are TGCAGCGTTGAAGGGCCCGGGGGGAGGGGTCTAGAGACCCAGTACTTC. Translating gives CSVEGPGGRGLETQYF.

V and J are TRBV6-5 and TRBJ2-1; the D gene is possibly TRBD2 (6 bases). The germline V gene has CDR1 MNHEY and CDR2 SVGAGI. The V gene lost 4 bases and the J gene lost 4 bases, with 14 bases spanning the gap. This CDR3 has 15 amino acids. The CDR3 DNA reads as TGTGCCAGCAGTTCGGGAGTATGGACATACAATGAGCAGTTCTTC. Its protein is CASSSGVWTYNEQFF.

The DNA for the CDR3 is TGTGCCAGCAGTAATTCCGGGACAGGAGGATACGAGCAGTACTTC. Amino acid sequence: CASSNSGTGGYEQYF. The rearrangement uses TRBV6-2 or TRBV6-3 and TRBJ2-7, with 8 nucleotides matching TRBD1. V was pared by 5 bases and J by 4 bases, with 10 bases of the junction left unmatched. The CDR3 has 15 residues. Germline V gene lookup returns CDR1 MNHEY and CDR2 SVGEGT.

V usage is TRBV20-1 and J usage is TRBJ2-7; D is perhaps TRBD2 (6 bases). Deletions cut 3 bases from V and 7 bases from J, with 10 bases between. From germline, CDR1 is DFQATT and CDR2 SNEGSKA (reference sequence). The CDR3 has 11 amino acids. The CDR3 coding sequence is TGCAGTGCTAGTGGAGGGAGGGAGCAGTACTTC. Amino acid sequence: CSASGGREQYF.

DNA for the CDR3: TGTGCCACCTCCGGTAGAGACTATGGCTACACCTTC. Translating gives CATSGRDYGYTF. The J gene is TRBJ1-2, the V gene TRBV7-9; D gene uncertain. The V end was cut by 10 bases, the J end by 3 bases, with 12 bases between. The CDR3 is 12 amino acids. The germline V gene encodes CDR1 SEHNR and CDR2 FQNEAQ (reference sequence). The full variable domain, in which reference TRBV7-9 and TRBJ1-2 provide the parts outside the CDR3, is DTGVSQNPRHKITKRGQNVTFRCDPISEHNRLYWYRQTLGQGPEFLTYFQNEAQLEKSRLLSDRFSAERPKGSFSTLEIQRTEQGDSAMYLCATSGRDYGYTFGSGTRLTVV.

The chain couples TRBV12-3 or TRBV12-4 to TRBJ2-5; possibly TRBD1 for D (6 bases). V was cut by 6 bases and J by 4 bases, with 12 bases left in between. This CDR3 contains 13 residues. The CDR3 loop is CASSRRGRETQYF. The DNA for the CDR3 is TGTGCCAGCAGCCGAAGGGGGAGAGAGACCCAGTACTTC.

This chain links TRBV5-1 with TRBJ1-1; no firm D call. This CDR3 has 11 residues. With 4 bases removed from V and 10 bases from J, the gap between germline ends came to 11 bases. Germline CDR1 SGHRS, CDR2 YFSETQ. Here the CDR3 DNA reads TGCGCCAGCAGCGATGAAATGAGAGCTTTCTTT. It encodes CASSDEMRAFF.

The V gene is TRBV20-1, the J gene TRBJ2-3; D unclear. This CDR3 comprises 10 residues. Germline lookup yields CDR1 DFQATT and CDR2 SNEGSKA (reference sequence). V lost 0 bases, J lost 12 bases, and 7 bases lay in between. Here the CDR3 DNA reads TGCAGTGCTAGAGATGAGGTACAGTATTTT. Translated, it gives CSARDEVQYF.

The chain is built from TRBV5-7 and TRBJ1-3; possibly TRBD1 for D (5 bases). TRBV5-7 is noted as an ORF with a role that remains uncertain. The CDR3 loop spans 13 amino acids. CDR3 sequence reads: CAPVGGFGNTIYF. The CDR3 nucleotides are TGTGCGCCCGTCGGGGGTTTTGGAAACACCATATATTTT.

This chain links TRBV7-3 with TRBJ1-2; tentatively, D is TRBD1 (6 bases). The CDR3 runs 15 residues. Germline V CDR1 and CDR2: SGHTA, FQGTGA. The ends were cut back, 2 bases at V and 4 bases at J, with 14 bases in the middle. This CDR3 reads CASSLGVRGSYGYTF. CDR3 DNA: TGTGCCAGCAGCTTAGGGGTCAGGGGATCCTATGGCTACACCTTC.

The chain carries TRBV6-7 and TRBJ2-7; TRBD2 matches at 9 bases. TRBV6-7 belongs to the ORF category, with a function that is uncertain. This CDR3 has 15 residues. J lost 6 bases, V lost 3 bases, and 9 bases had no gene match. CDR3 sequence: CASSYSGTSTSEQYF. The CDR3 DNA sequence: TGTGCCAGCAGTTATAGTGGGACTAGCACTTCCGAGCAGTACTTC.

The chain has TRBV3-1 (or the pseudogene TRBV3-2) and TRBJ2-3, with TRBD1 as a possible D gene (6 bases). Trimming shortened V by 3 bases and J by 4 bases, and 8 bases separated the two germline ends. The germline V gene has CDR1 LGHDT and CDR2 YNNKEL (reference sequence). This CDR3 comprises 13 residues. The CDR3 is CASSHTGSDTQYF. The CDR3 coding sequence is TGTGCCAGCAGCCACACAGGGTCAGATACGCAGTATTTT.

The genes are TRBV5-4 and TRBJ1-1; tentatively, D is TRBD1 (6 bases). Trimming took off 0 bases at V and 6 bases at J, with 21 bases between the two ends. The CDR3 has 17 residues. The germline CDR1 and CDR2 sequences are SGHNT and YYREEE (reference sequence). DNA for the CDR3: TGTGCCAGCAGCTTGGCCGGGGCAGGGGCGCGTTACCCTGAAGCTTTCTTT. Translating gives CASSLAGAGARYPEAFF.

This clone was counted once. The J gene is TRBJ1-1, the V gene TRBV5-6, with a weak D call TRBD1 (5 bases). This CDR3 region has 14 residues. V was clipped by 0 bases and J by 5 bases, with 11 bases between them. Germline CDR1 is SGHDT and CDR2 is YYEEEE. The CDR3 DNA sequence: TGTGCCAGCAGCTTGGGGGCCAGGGTGACTGAAGCTTTCTTT. This sequence encodes CASSLGARVTEAFF.

This clone was seen more than once but under ten times. The chain joins TRBV6-5 to TRBJ2-4; a weak D match, TRBD2 (5 bases). Between the trimmed V and J ends, which lost 5 bases and 0 bases, there was a span of 11 bases. The CDR3 runs 15 residues. Germline-derived CDR1 and CDR2 are MNHEY and SVGAGI. The CDR3 region has the DNA TGTGCCAGCAGTAGGACTCAAGCAGCCAAAAACATTCAGTACTTC. Translation: CASSRTQAAKNIQYF.

The gene calls are TRBV6-5 and TRBJ2-7, with 7 positions matching TRBD1. V trimming: 1 base; J trimming: 5 bases; junction bases outside the gene matches: 5. The CDR3 is 14 amino acids. Germline V gene lookup returns CDR1 MNHEY and CDR2 SVGAGI. CDR3 region: CASSYLEGGNEQYF. CDR3 DNA: TGTGCCAGCAGTTACTTAGAAGGGGGCAACGAGCAGTACTTC.

The V and J genes are TRBV5-4 and TRBJ2-3; TRBD2 agrees at 15 bases. The CDR3 runs 18 residues. Trimming at V came to 3 bases and at J to 2 bases, leaving 7 bases not matched to a gene. Germline V gene lookup returns CDR1 SGHNT and CDR2 YYREEE (reference sequence). In nucleotides, the CDR3 is TGTGCCAGCAGCTCGGGACTAGCGGGGGGAATGTACACAGATACGCAGTATTTT. The encoded protein is CASSSGLAGGMYTDTQYF. The full variable domain, with the rest looked up from reference TRBV5-4 and TRBJ2-3, is ETGVTQSPTHLIKTRGQQVTLRCSSQSGHNTVSWYQQALGQGPQFIFQYYREEENGRGNFPPRFSGLQFPNYSSELNVNALELDDSALYLCASSSGLAGGMYTDTQYFGPGTRLTVL.

The chain is built from TRBV28 and TRBJ2-7; 10 positions match TRBD1. With V trimmed by 8 bases and J by 9 bases, 7 bases remained unmatched. The CDR3 contains 12 residues. Germline CDR1 and CDR2: MDHEN and SYDVKM. CDR3 DNA: TGTGCCAGCCGGACAGGGGGAAAAGGGCAGTACTTC. It yields the protein CASRTGGKGQYF. Full variable domain (missing parts from reference TRBV28 and TRBJ2-7): DVKVTQSSRYLVKRTGEKVFLECVQDMDHENMFWYRQDPGLGLRLIYFSYDVKMKEKGDIPEGYSVSREKKERFSLILESASTNQTSMYLCASRTGGKGQYFGPGTRLTVT.

This clone has a handful of counts. The chain recombines TRBV7-9 with TRBJ1-4; D is unclear. This CDR3 region has 14 residues. Germline-derived CDR1 and CDR2 are SEHNR and FQNEAQ (reference sequence). Trimming took off 1 base at V and 8 bases at J, with 11 bases between the two ends. The CDR3, as DNA: TGTGCCAGCAGCTTAGGAGGTTCGCGGGAAAAACTGTTTTTT. Protein product: CASSLGGSREKLFF.

The chain is built from TRBV11-1 and TRBJ2-5; D may be TRBD1 (5 bases). Trimming shortened V by 3 bases and J by 5 bases, and 10 bases separated the two germline ends. CDR3 length: 13 residues. Germline loops: CDR1 SGHAT, CDR2 FQDESV (reference sequence). CDR3 amino acids: CASSFRVQETQYF. The DNA of the CDR3 is TGTGCCAGCAGCTTCAGGGTCCAGGAGACCCAGTACTTC.

This clone showed up just once. The chain has TRBV5-1 and TRBJ2-1; 8 bases are shared with TRBD2. Germline V gives CDR1 SGHRS, CDR2 YFSETQ. This CDR3 has 17 amino acids. Trimming cost V 0 bases and J 10 bases; bases outside gene matches: 15. The CDR3 nucleotides read TGCGCCAGCAGCTTGGCCACTGGGACTAGGGTTCAATGGGAGCAGTTCTTC. This encodes CASSLATGTRVQWEQFF.

V is TRBV2 and J is TRBJ1-5; the D gene is possibly TRBD1 (5 bases). V gave up 7 bases and J gave up 4 bases, with 14 bases separating them. Germline values: CDR1 SNHLY, CDR2 FYNNEI. The CDR3 length is 14 residues. CDR3 amino acids: CASTLEQANQPQHF. The CDR3 DNA follows: TGTGCCAGCACCCTAGAACAGGCGAATCAGCCCCAGCATTTT.

This chain links TRBV15 with TRBJ2-1; 9 bases line up with TRBD2. Trimming removed 1 base from V and 8 bases from J; junction bases left unmatched: 15. Per the germline V gene, CDR1 is LNHNV and CDR2 is YYDKDF (reference sequence). The CDR3 has 18 residues. The CDR3 region is CATSRVKGTSKSSHEQFF. CDR3 DNA sequence: TGTGCCACCAGCAGAGTTAAAGGGACTAGCAAATCGTCTCATGAGCAGTTCTTC.

This chain connects TRBV19 to TRBJ2-5; D perhaps matches TRBD2 (7 bases). CDR1 and CDR2 (germline): LNHDA, SQIVND (reference sequence). Trimming cost V 3 bases and J 5 bases, with 13 bases left between them. The CDR3 sequence is 14 residues long. CDR3 residues: CASSIGGAGETQYF. CDR3 nucleotides: TGTGCCAGTAGTATTGGGGGGGCTGGGGAGACCCAGTACTTC.

Many counts were recorded for this clone. The V gene is TRBV4-1, the J gene TRBJ1-4, with TRBD1 as a possible D gene (5 bases). Trimming pared 1 base from V and 4 bases from J, leaving 19 bases between. The CDR3 is 18 amino acids. Germline CDR1 is MGHRA and CDR2 is YSYEKL. CDR3 bases: TGCGCCAGCAGCCAAGGAAGGAGGGGAACGGGGAATAATGAAAAACTGTTTTTT. This codes for CASSQGRRGTGNNEKLFF.

The chain is built from TRBV9 and TRBJ2-7, with a weak D call TRBD1 (6 bases). Trimming removed 4 bases at V and 4 bases at J, with 12 bases between. There are 13 residues in the CDR3. CDR1 and CDR2 (germline): SGDLS, YYNGEE. The CDR3 DNA sequence: TGTGCCAGCAGCCCCAGAGGACAGTACGAGCAGTACTTC. Amino acid sequence: CASSPRGQYEQYF. Full variable domain (rest looked up from reference TRBV9 and TRBJ2-7): DSGVTQTPKHLITATGQRVTLRCSPRSGDLSVYWYQQSLDQGLQFLIQYYNGEERAKGNILERFSAQQFPDLHSELNLSSLELGDSALYFCASSPRGQYEQYFGPGTRLTVT.